These T cell receptor beta chains were read from a single sample in a study of blood T cell repertoires in COVID-19. This table comes from immunoSEQ multiplex PCR, and its TCRdb copy is limited to in-frame clones, with some not included. The sample holds about 150,000 clones, around nine tenths seen once. The source material was peripheral blood. The receptors were gathered from a human donor in a cohort sampled during active COVID-19. The CDR3 runs from the conserved cysteine through the conserved F or W. The D gene is left open where the match is weak. Clone size, where shown, is once, few, many, or a class for clones that have expanded.

once | NA | TRBJ2-4 | TRBV20-1 | TGCAGTGCAGCAAAAAACATTCAGTACTTC | CSAAKNIQYF
NA | NA | TRBJ1-1 | TRBV4-1 | TGCGCCAGCAGACAAACAGTCCTAAACACTGAAGCTTTCTTT | CASRQTVLNTEAFF
NA | NA | TRBJ2-7 | TRBV20-1 | TGCAGTGCTAGTTACGGTCCCTACGAGCAGTACTTC | CSASYGPYEQYF
NA | NA | TRBJ2-7 | TRBV24-1 | TGTGCCACCAGTTCCCAGGGGTCCTCCGAGCAGTACTTC | CATSSQGSSEQYF
NA | NA | TRBJ2-7 | TRBV9 | TGTGCCAGCAGCGCGGGTTTGGGGGCCTCCTACGAGCAGTACTTC | CASSAGLGASYEQYF
few | NA | TRBJ2-2 | TRBV2 | TGTGCCAGCAGTGGGACAGCCCCACGGGGCGGGGAGCTGTTTTTT | CASSGTAPRGGELFF
NA | NA | TRBJ2-3 | TRBV14 | TGTGCCAGCAGCCAAGGCCCCGGGGATCGCGGAACAGATACGCAGTATTTT | CASSQGPGDRGTDTQYF
NA | NA | TRBJ2-1 | TRBV5-5 | TGTGCCAGCATCATGGGCCTGGCCTACAATGAGCAGTTCTTC | CASIMGLAYNEQFF
NA | NA | TRBJ2-3 | TRBV6-5 | TGTGCCAGCAGTCGACTAGGTGGCGATACGCAGTATTTT | CASSRLGGDTQYF
NA | NA | TRBJ2-1 | TRBV7-9 | TGTGCCAGCAGCTTAGCGGGGGGCAATGAGCAGTTCTTC | CASSLAGGNEQFF
NA | TRBD2 | TRBJ2-1 | TRBV18 | TGTGCCAGCGCAGCCTTGCCCCTAGCGGGGAGGGCCTCTGAGCAGTTCTTC | CASAALPLAGRASEQFF
NA | NA | TRBJ1-1 | TRBV29-1 | TGCAGCGTTGTGACGGGAAGTGTGAACACTGAAGCTTTCTTT | CSVVTGSVNTEAFF
NA | TRBD2 | TRBJ2-3 | TRBV18 | TGTGCCAGCTCAATCGGAGCGGGAGGAGGGAGCACAGATACGCAGTATTTT | CASSIGAGGGSTDTQYF
NA | NA | TRBJ1-1 | TRBV5-1 | TGCGCCAGCAGCCTGCTGGGACAGAACACTGAAGCTTTCTTT | CASSLLGQNTEAFF
NA | TRBD1 | TRBJ2-3 | TRBV3-1/TRBV3-2 | TGTGCCAGCAGCCAAGATTGGGACAGGGTGGATACGCAGTATTTT | CASSQDWDRVDTQYF
once | NA | TRBJ1-5 | TRBV2 | TGTGCCAACGCCAATCACCATGCGGGCAATCAGCCCCAGCATTTT | CANANHHAGNQPQHF
NA | NA | TRBJ2-3 | TRBV14 | TGTGCCAGCAGCCGGAAGACAGGACTCGGGACAGATACGCAGTATTTT | CASSRKTGLGTDTQYF
NA | TRBD2 | TRBJ2-7 | TRBV6-2/TRBV6-3 | TGTGCCAGCAGTTACCCCCCTACTAGCGGGGGGGCCTACGAGCAGTACTTC | CASSYPPTSGGAYEQYF
few | TRBD1 | TRBJ1-1 | TRBV7-7 | TGTGCTAGCAGCTCCGAGAGATGGGACAGGGAGGGTGAAGCTTTCTTT | CASSSERWDREGEAFF
NA | NA | TRBJ1-1 | TRBV5-5 | TGTGCCAGCAGCTTGGCGGGTAACACTGAAGCTTTCTTT | CASSLAGNTEAFF
NA | TRBD1 | TRBJ1-6 | TRBV30 | TGTGCCTGGGGACAGGGGGATTCACCCCTCCACTTT | CAWGQGDSPLHF
NA | TRBD1 | TRBJ2-5 | TRBV5-5 | TGTGCCAGCAGCTCAGCCGGGACAGGGTCCCAAGAGACCCAGTACTTC | CASSSAGTGSQETQYF
NA | NA | TRBJ2-7 | TRBV5-1 | TGCGCCAGCAGCTTGGGGAGTTCCTACGAGCAGTACTTC | CASSLGSSYEQYF
NA | NA | TRBJ1-1 | TRBV4-3 | TGCGCCAGCAGCCAAGATCGAGGGGGGGGGACTGAAGCTTTCTTT | CASSQDRGGGTEAFF
NA | NA | TRBJ2-7 | TRBV7-2 | TGTGCCAGCAGCCGAGGTGGCGAGCAGTACTTC | CASSRGGEQYF
NA | TRBD1 | TRBJ2-1 | TRBV18 | TGTGCCAGCTCACCACAAACAGGGGCTTACAATGAGCAGTTCTTC | CASSPQTGAYNEQFF
NA | TRBD1 | TRBJ1-1 | TRBV19 | TGTGCCAGTAGTAGCCTGACCACAGGGGTTGTTGAAGCTTTCTTT | CASSSLTTGVVEAFF
NA | TRBD2 | TRBJ2-7 | TRBV5-1 | TGCGCCAGCAGCTTGAGTCTAGCGGTCTCCTACGAGCAGTACTTC | CASSLSLAVSYEQYF
NA | NA | TRBJ1-2 | TRBV28 | TGTGCCAGCAGTTTTTCGGGGTTCTATGGCTACACCTTC | CASSFSGFYGYTF